The 13 T cell receptor beta chains below come from one sample, sequenced in a study of human T cells and chemical hapten exposure. TCRdb fed the RACE reads into MiXCR, producing one record per CDR3 protein. There are under 75,000 distinct CDR3 sequences in the sample; 11% occur only once, and approximately 1.4% lies in the top ten. Specified time point: patch test 3, about 24 weeks after DPC sensitization. Treatment in this sample: therapeutic diphenylcyclopropenone sensitization with weekly scalp DPC. The starting material was whole blood, obtained in connection with sensitization to the hapten diphenylcyclopropenone (DPC). These receptors were taken from a woman in her forties or fifties with alopecia areata. Some clones in this sample may be carry-over from other donors' samples.

The sample holds many counts of this clonotype. V usage is TRBV6-1 and J usage is TRBJ2-7, with D possibly being TRBD1 or TRBD2 (5 bases each). From germline, CDR1 is MNHNS and CDR2 SASEGT. Trimming took off 6 bases at V and 4 bases at J, with 13 bases between the two ends. The CDR3 is made up of 13 amino acids. As DNA, the CDR3 is TGTGCCAGCAGCAGGGAGTTAAGGTACGAGCAGTACTTC. Translation gives CASSRELRYEQYF.

In its sample, this clonotype was seen once. A much more abundant neighbour one base away suggests this may be a read error. The gene calls are TRBV20-1 and TRBJ1-1; D not resolved. V was cut by 0 bases and J by 2 bases, with 22 bases left in between. Germline assignment: CDR1 DFQATT and CDR2 SNEGSKA (reference sequence). The CDR3 runs to 18 residues. DNA for the CDR3: TGCAGTGCTAGAGATCAGCACTCCTGGCAAGGTGTCAACACTGAAGCTTTCTTT. Protein product: CSARDQHSWQGVNTEAFF.

This clonotype was counted at least ten times. This rearrangement joins TRBV28 to TRBJ1-5, with a weak D call TRBD1 (6 bases). The CDR3 contains 15 residues. Germline-derived CDR1 and CDR2 are MDHEN and SYDVKM. V lost 2 bases to trimming and J lost 0 bases, with 8 bases between them. CDR3 nucleotide sequence: TGTGCCAGCAGTTTAGGGGGGCCTAGCAATCAGCCCCAGCATTTT. This gives the protein CASSLGGPSNQPQHF.

This clonotype appeared a few times. This rearrangement joins TRBV6-1 to TRBJ1-5; tentative D call: TRBD1 (6 bases). Trimming shortened V by 6 bases and J by 7 bases, and 16 bases separated the two germline ends. The CDR3 covers 14 residues. Germline V CDR1 and CDR2: MNHNS, SASEGT. CDR3 nucleotide sequence: TGTGCCAGCAGACGTAACAGGGATCCCCAGCCCCAGCATTTT. Translation gives CASRRNRDPQPQHF.

This clonotype was picked up a small number of times. The V and J genes are TRBV11-2 and TRBJ2-4; 7 bases are shared with TRBD2. The trim removed 5 bases at V and 3 bases at J, leaving 4 bases unmatched. Germline CDR1 reads SGHAT; CDR2 reads FQNNGV. This CDR3 is 14 amino acids long. This chain's CDR3 is CASSVAGVKNIQYF. The CDR3 bases are TGTGCCAGCAGCGTGGCGGGAGTCAAAAACATTCAGTACTTC.

CDR3 in DNA: TGTGCCAGCAGCGTAGGGCTCAGGGGATTGGAGACCCAGTACTTC. Protein: CASSVGLRGLETQYF. This chain connects TRBV9 to TRBJ2-5; TRBD1 is a possible D gene (6 bases). This CDR3 has 15 residues. The germline gives CDR1 SGDLS, CDR2 YYNGEE. Trimming cost V 0 bases and J 5 bases, with 14 bases left between them. The full variable domain, in which reference TRBV9 and TRBJ2-5 provide the parts outside the CDR3, is DSGVTQTPKHLITATGQRVTLRCSPRSGDLSVYWYQQSLDQGLQFLIQYYNGEERAKGNILERFSAQQFPDLHSELNLSSLELGDSALYFCASSVGLRGLETQYFGPGTRLLVL.

This clonotype showed up many times. V usage is TRBV4-2 and J usage is TRBJ2-4; D could derive from TRBD1 or TRBD2 (5 bases each). The length of the CDR3 is 15 residues. In germline, CDR1 is LGHNA, CDR2 YNFKEQ. V was pared by 2 bases and J by 2 bases, with 10 bases between. This chain's CDR3 is CASSQSGTSKNIQYF. The CDR3 nucleotides read TGTGCCAGCAGCCAAAGTGGGACCTCCAAAAACATTCAGTACTTC.

The chain uses TRBV25-1 and TRBJ2-2; D possibly corresponds to TRBD1 (7 bases). The CDR3 is made up of 15 amino acids. Looked up from germline, CDR1 is MGHDK and CDR2 is SYGVNS. The V end was cut by 6 bases, the J end by 2 bases, with 13 bases between. The CDR3 region has the DNA TGTGCCAGCAGACGGAGGGGGCCTAACACCGGGGAGCTGTTTTTT. It specifies CASRRRGPNTGELFF.

This clonotype was seen repeatedly, ten times or more. The chain recombines TRBV20-1 with TRBJ1-5; D is perhaps TRBD1 (5 bases). The CDR3 runs 13 residues. Trimming removed 2 bases from V and 5 bases from J, with 10 bases in between. Germline assignment: CDR1 DFQATT and CDR2 SNEGSKA (reference sequence). The chain's CDR3 is CSARPGRDQPQHF. The CDR3 DNA follows: TGCAGTGCTAGACCAGGGAGGGATCAGCCCCAGCATTTT.

With respect to this clonotype: A much bigger clone sits one base away, suggesting this may be a read error. V gene TRBV21-1 combines with J gene TRBJ2-7; the table's D call TRBD1 went unverified against the DNA. TRBV21-1 is described as a pseudogene. The CDR3 is 15 amino acids. CDR3 DNA sequence: TGTGCCAGCAGCCGCCGGGTCTCCACCTCCTACGAGCGGTACTTC. It yields the protein CASSRRVSTSYERYF.

Many counts were recorded for this clonotype. V is TRBV12-3 or TRBV12-4 and J is TRBJ1-3; D gene uncertain. This CDR3 comprises 12 residues. Trimming removed 6 bases from V and 2 bases from J, with 5 bases in between. The DNA for the CDR3 is TGTGCCAGCAGGGGTCCTGGAAACACCATATATTTT. The encoded protein is CASRGPGNTIYF.

This clonotype was seen ten or more times. This chain connects TRBV18 to TRBJ2-1; possible D gene TRBD2, 6 bases. The CDR3 length is 14 residues. V was pared by 0 bases and J by 8 bases, with 11 bases between. Germline V gives CDR1 KGHSH, CDR2 LQKENI. The CDR3 protein is CASSPPTRRDEQFF. CDR3 DNA: TGTGCCAGCTCACCACCGACCCGGAGGGATGAGCAGTTCTTC.

This clonotype was picked up many times. The V and J genes are TRBV10-2 and TRBJ1-1; D gene unclear. CDR3 length: 13 residues. Trimming left V 0 bases short and J 0 bases short, with 2 bases between. Germline CDR1 and CDR2: WSHSY and SAAADI. The CDR3 reads CASSESVNTEAFF. In DNA form, the CDR3 reads TGCGCCAGCAGTGAGTCGGTGAACACTGAAGCTTTCTTT.